Below, 11 T cell receptor beta chains from the same sample are listed, as sequenced in a study of vaccination and CD4 T cells after COVID-19. Treatment defined: roughly 11-day PBMC culture with coronavirus spike peptide pools or control peptides (ViraFEST assay). Their cognate antigens are unknown. The Oncomine TCR Beta short-read assay sequenced DNA from cultured CD4+ T cells. TCRdb reprocessed the PCR reads via MiXCR and lists one record per CDR3 protein. The data contain around 17,000 distinct CDR3 sequences, around 75% of them seen just once; the ten biggest clones take up around 15%. The specimen sequenced was CD4+ T cells from blood, cultured in vitro. The receptors derive from a human donor who had recovered from COVID-19.

This clonotype was observed a handful of times. The chain joins TRBV6-2 or TRBV6-3 to TRBJ1-5; no firm D call. CDR1 is MNHEY, CDR2 SVGEGT, per germline. This CDR3 has 15 residues. Trimming took 0 bases from V and 6 from J, leaving 12 bases between them. The CDR3 sequence: CASSYSGISFQPQHF. In DNA, the CDR3 is TGTGCCAGCAGTTACTCGGGCATCAGTTTTCAGCCCCAGCATTTT.

The rearrangement links TRBV2 to TRBJ2-2, with D possibly TRBD1 on 5 matching bases. V gave up 6 bases and J gave up 3 bases, with 11 bases separating them. The CDR3 runs to 14 residues. From germline, CDR1 is SNHLY and CDR2 FYNNEI. The CDR3 sequence is CASRLDTDTGELFF. For the CDR3, the DNA is TGTGCCAGCAGGTTGGACACCGACACCGGGGAGCTGTTTTTT.

The rearrangement links TRBV12-3 or TRBV12-4 to TRBJ1-5; D gene ambiguous. This CDR3 spans 14 amino acids. Trimming removed 1 base from V and 4 bases from J, with 8 bases in between. The CDR3 DNA follows: TGTGCCAGCAGTTTAGGGCAGATTAATCAGCCCCAGCATTTT. Residues: CASSLGQINQPQHF.

This rearrangement joins TRBV7-9 to TRBJ1-1; TRBD1 aligns across 10 bases. V shed 5 bases and J 2 bases; nucleotides not matched to a gene: 17. The germline CDR1 and CDR2 sequences are SEHNR and FQNEAQ (reference sequence). This CDR3 spans 19 amino acids. The CDR3 is CASSPLGYRDRGGNTEAFF. DNA of the CDR3: TGTGCCAGCAGCCCGCTAGGGTATAGGGACAGGGGAGGCAACACTGAAGCTTTCTTT. Full variable domain (missing parts from reference TRBV7-9 and TRBJ1-1): DTGVSQNPRHKITKRGQNVTFRCDPISEHNRLYWYRQTLGQGPEFLTYFQNEAQLEKSRLLSDRFSAERPKGSFSTLEIQRTEQGDSAMYLCASSPLGYRDRGGNTEAFFGQGTRLTVV.

The chain uses TRBV6-1 and TRBJ1-2, with unresolved D. Deletions cut 6 bases from V and 1 base from J, with 9 bases between. This CDR3 is built from 13 residues. In germline, CDR1 is MNHNS, CDR2 SASEGT. The CDR3 DNA follows: TGTGCCAGCAGGGTGGACGGTAACTATGGCTACACCTTC. Translated: CASRVDGNYGYTF.

This clonotype was counted only a few times. The chain recombines TRBV20-1 with TRBJ1-1; D perhaps matches TRBD1 (5 bases). With 6 bases removed from V and 1 base from J, the gap between germline ends came to 9 bases. CDR3 length: 12 residues. Germline CDR1 and CDR2: DFQATT and SNEGSKA (reference sequence). The CDR3 region is CSAAGGNTEAFF. The CDR3 DNA follows: TGCAGTGCGGCGGGGGGGAACACTGAAGCTTTCTTT.

The V gene is TRBV15, the J gene TRBJ1-1, with D unresolved. Germline V lookup: CDR1 LNHNV, CDR2 YYDKDF (reference sequence). The CDR3 covers 17 residues. V shed 5 bases and J shed 3 bases, with 22 bases lying between them. The CDR3 region has the DNA TGTGCCACCAGCCGGCGACATCTTTCCTCGCCCGACACTGAAGCTTTCTTT. It codes for CATSRRHLSSPDTEAFF.

The V and J genes are TRBV5-8 and TRBJ1-2, with D hard to call. The germline V gene has CDR1 SGHTS and CDR2 YDEGEE. Trimming removed 5 bases at V and 3 bases at J, with 8 bases between. CDR3 size: 12 residues. The CDR3 DNA reads as TGTGCCAGCAGGGGTCCGTACTATGGCTACACCTTC. Translated, it gives CASRGPYYGYTF.

This clonotype has just one count. The V gene is TRBV28, the J gene TRBJ1-1; D not resolved. Per the germline V gene, CDR1 is MDHEN and CDR2 is SYDVKM. Trimming pared 5 bases from V and 1 base from J, leaving 26 bases between. The CDR3 length is 19 residues. CDR3 loop: CASSPNPYPLSRQNTEAFF. The CDR3 bases are TGTGCCAGCAGTCCAAACCCCTACCCGCTCAGTCGACAGAACACTGAAGCTTTCTTT. The variable domain in full, with the rest retrieved from reference TRBV28 and TRBJ1-1, is DVKVTQSSRYLVKRTGEKVFLECVQDMDHENMFWYRQDPGLGLRLIYFSYDVKMKEKGDIPEGYSVSREKKERFSLILESASTNQTSMYLCASSPNPYPLSRQNTEAFFGQGTRLTVV.

The CDR3, as DNA: TGTGCCAGCAGCTCTAGGGGGCGCGGAGAGACCCAGTACTTC. This codes for CASSSRGRGETQYF. This sequence joins TRBV7-6 and TRBJ2-5, with 7 bases aligning to TRBD1. CDR1 is SGHVS and CDR2 is FNYEAQ in the germline V gene. V was clipped by 4 bases and J by 4 bases; unmatched bases: 6. The CDR3 is made up of 14 amino acids.

The rearrangement links TRBV7-8 to TRBJ2-3; TRBD2 is a possible D gene (5 bases). V was shortened by 5 bases and J by 1 base, with 10 bases between the two germline ends. CDR1 and CDR2 (germline): SGHVS, FQNEAQ. This CDR3 is 14 amino acids long. The CDR3 bases are TGTGCCAGCAGCACCCGTAGCGGCACAGATACGCAGTATTTT. The encoded protein is CASSTRSGTDTQYF.